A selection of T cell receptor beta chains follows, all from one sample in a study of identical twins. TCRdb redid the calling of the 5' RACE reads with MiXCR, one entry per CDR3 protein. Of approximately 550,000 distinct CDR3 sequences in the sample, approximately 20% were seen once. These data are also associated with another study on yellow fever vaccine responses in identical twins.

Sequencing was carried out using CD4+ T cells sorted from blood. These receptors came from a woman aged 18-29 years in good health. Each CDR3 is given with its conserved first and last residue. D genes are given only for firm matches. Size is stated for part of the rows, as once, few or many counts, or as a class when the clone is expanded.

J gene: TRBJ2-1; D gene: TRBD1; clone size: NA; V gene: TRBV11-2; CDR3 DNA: TGTGCCAGCAGCTGGCGGGTACAGGGGGCAGTACGATCTATTGAGCAGTTCTTC; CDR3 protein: CASSWRVQGAVRSIEQFF
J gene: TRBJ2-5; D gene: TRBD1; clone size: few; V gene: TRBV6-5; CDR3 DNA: TGTGCCAGCAGTTATCTACAGGGGGCGCGAGAGACCCAGTACTTC; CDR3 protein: CASSYLQGARETQYF
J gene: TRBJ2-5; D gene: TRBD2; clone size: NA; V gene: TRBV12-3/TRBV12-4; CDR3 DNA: TGTGCCAGCAGTCCAAGAACGGGGGGGGAAGAGACCCAGTACTTC; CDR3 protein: CASSPRTGGEETQYF
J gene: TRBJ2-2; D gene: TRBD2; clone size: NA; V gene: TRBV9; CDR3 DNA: TGTGCCAGCAGCACTAGCGGGAGGGGAAGTGACGGGGAGCTGTTTTTT; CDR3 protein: CASSTSGRGSDGELFF
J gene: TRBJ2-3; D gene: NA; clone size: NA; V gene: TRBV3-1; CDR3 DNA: TGTGCCAGCAGCTTCCTTCACACAGATACGCAGTATTTT; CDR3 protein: CASSFLHTDTQYF
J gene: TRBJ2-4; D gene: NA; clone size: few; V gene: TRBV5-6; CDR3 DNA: TGTGCCAGCAGACAGCAGGGAAACATTCAGTACTTC; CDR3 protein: CASRQQGNIQYF
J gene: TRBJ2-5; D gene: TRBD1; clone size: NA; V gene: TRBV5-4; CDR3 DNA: TGTGCCAGCAGCTTCACAGGGGTTTTGGACCAGACCCAGTACTTC; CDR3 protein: CASSFTGVLDQTQYF
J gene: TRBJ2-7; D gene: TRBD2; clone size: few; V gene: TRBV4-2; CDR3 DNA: TGTGCCAGCAGCCAGCCGTCAGGACTAGCGGTATACTACGAGCAGTACTTC; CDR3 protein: CASSQPSGLAVYYEQYF
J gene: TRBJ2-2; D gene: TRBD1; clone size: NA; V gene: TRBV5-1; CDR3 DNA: TGCGCCAGCAGCTTTACAGGGGCTCTCACCGGGGAGCTGTTTTTT; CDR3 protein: CASSFTGALTGELFF
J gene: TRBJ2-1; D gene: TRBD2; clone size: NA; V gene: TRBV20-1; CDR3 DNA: TGCAGTGCTAATCCAGGGACTAGCGGGGGAGATGAGCAGTTCTTC; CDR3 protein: CSANPGTSGGDEQFF
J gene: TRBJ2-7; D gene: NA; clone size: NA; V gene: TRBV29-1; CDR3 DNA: TGCAGCGTTGATCAGGGGGGCTACGAGCAGTACTTC; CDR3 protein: CSVDQGGYEQYF
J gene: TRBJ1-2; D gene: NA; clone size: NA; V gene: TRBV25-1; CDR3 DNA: TGTGCCAGCAGTGAGGGTCTCAACTATGGCTACACCTTC; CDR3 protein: CASSEGLNYGYTF
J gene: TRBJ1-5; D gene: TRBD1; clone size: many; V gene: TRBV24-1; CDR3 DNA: TGTGCCGCCGGACAGGGAAGTCAGCCCCAGCATTTT; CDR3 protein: CAAGQGSQPQHF
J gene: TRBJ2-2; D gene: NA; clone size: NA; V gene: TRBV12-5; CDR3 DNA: TGTGCTAGTGGTTTGGGGCCTGGGGGGAACACCGGGGAGCTGTTTTTT; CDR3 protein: CASGLGPGGNTGELFF
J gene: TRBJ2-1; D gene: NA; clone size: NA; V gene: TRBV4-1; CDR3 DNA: TGCGCCAGCAGCCAAGGCGGACAGTTATTTTCCAATGAGCAGTTCTTC; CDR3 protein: CASSQGGQLFSNEQFF
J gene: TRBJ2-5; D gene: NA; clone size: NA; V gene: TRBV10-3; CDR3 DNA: TGTGCCATCAGTGAACGCCCCCTCCCGACTGGGTCTAGCGTAGAAAGTGCAGAGACCCAGTACTTC; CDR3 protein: CAISERPLPTGSSVESAETQYF
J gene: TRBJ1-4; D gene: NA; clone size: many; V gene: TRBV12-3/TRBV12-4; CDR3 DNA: TGTGCCAGCAGTTTTGGAGCAACTAATGAAAAACTGTTTTTT; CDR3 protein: CASSFGATNEKLFF
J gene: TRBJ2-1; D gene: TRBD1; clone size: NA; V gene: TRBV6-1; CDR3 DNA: TGTGCCAGCAGTGGCCTGGGGACAGGTTGGTCCTACAATGAGCAGTTCTTC; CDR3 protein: CASSGLGTGWSYNEQFF
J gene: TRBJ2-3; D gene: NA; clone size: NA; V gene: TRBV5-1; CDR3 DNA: TGCGCCAGCAGCTCCATGGGTTTTTCATCAGATACGCAGTATTTT; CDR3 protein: CASSSMGFSSDTQYF
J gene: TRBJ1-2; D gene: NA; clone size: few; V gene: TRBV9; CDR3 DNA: TGTGCCAGCAGCGTAGAGTTCTCTGCGAGCTACACCTTC; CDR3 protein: CASSVEFSASYTF
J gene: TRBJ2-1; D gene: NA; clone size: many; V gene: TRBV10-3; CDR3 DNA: TGTGCCACAGGAGCCTTCAATGAGCAGTTCTTC; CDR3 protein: CATGAFNEQFF
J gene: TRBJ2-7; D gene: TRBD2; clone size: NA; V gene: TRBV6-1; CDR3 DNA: TGTGCCAGCAGTCATACTAGCGGGGGTTTCTACGAGCAGTACTTC; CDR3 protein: CASSHTSGGFYEQYF
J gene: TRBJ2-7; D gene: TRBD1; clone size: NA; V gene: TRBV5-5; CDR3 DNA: TGTGCCAGCAGCAACTTACAGGGGAGCTACGAGCAGTACTTC; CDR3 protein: CASSNLQGSYEQYF